The next 6 T cell receptor beta chains were all read from a single sample in a study of CD8+ T cells in alopecia areata (dated by TCRdb to the late 2010s). Library construction relied on the immunoSEQ multiplex PCR assay. For TCR sequencing, RNA was extracted from every sample and reverse transcribed into cDNA to serve as template. TCRdb re-hosts the immuneACCESS table, in-frame sequences only. Its copies lack some clones; in the studies checked, an unresolved V gene accounts for under half of them, and the cause for the rest is not known. The sample table shows under 150,000 clones, and roughly 50% are seen once. More than 9% of the sample rests with the top ten. Sequencing was carried out using NKG2D-low CD8+ T cells sorted from blood. The sample's cell subset or site label, in plain terms: sorted CD8+ NKG2D-low blood T cells. The receptors shown here come from a human donor with alopecia areata.

The sample holds a few counts of this clone. The chain joins TRBV28 to TRBJ2-7; D call uncertain. CDR1 is MDHEN and CDR2 is SYDVKM in the germline V gene. Trimming took 4 bases from V and 6 from J, leaving 4 bases between them. The CDR3 covers 10 residues. In DNA, the CDR3 is TGTGCCAGCAGTTCCCGCGAGCAGTACTTC. Protein product: CASSSREQYF.

The rearrangement joins TRBV28 to TRBJ2-7; TRBD2 aligns across 12 bases. Trimming at V came to 5 bases and at J to 2 bases, leaving 7 bases not matched to a gene. Germline lookup yields CDR1 MDHEN and CDR2 SYDVKM. This CDR3 is built from 16 residues. The CDR3 sequence is CASSPPGLAGPYEQYF. CDR3 sequence (DNA): TGTGCCAGCAGTCCGCCGGGACTAGCGGGCCCCTACGAGCAGTACTTC.

The gene calls are TRBV29-1 and TRBJ2-7; 11 bases map to TRBD2. This CDR3 spans 15 amino acids. Germline CDR1 SQVTM, CDR2 ANQGSEA. With V trimmed by 2 bases and J by 1 base, 4 bases remained unmatched. CDR3 sequence reads: CSVETVAGGSYEQYF. The CDR3 coding sequence is TGCAGCGTTGAAACCGTAGCGGGAGGGTCCTACGAGCAGTACTTC.

The chain uses TRBV29-1 and TRBJ2-7; a possible D gene is TRBD2 (5 bases). The V end was cut by 3 bases, the J end by 4 bases, with 16 bases between. The CDR3 length is 14 residues. The germline gives CDR1 SQVTM, CDR2 ANQGSEA. The DNA for the CDR3 is TGCAGCGTTGAGCCAAGGGAGTCCGGGTACGAGCAGTACTTC. Amino acid sequence: CSVEPRESGYEQYF.

The CDR3 spells CAWSAQGDTQYF. The CDR3 coding sequence is TGTGCCTGGAGTGCTCAAGGGGATACGCAGTATTTT. The chain employs TRBV30 and TRBJ2-3, with D unclear. CDR1 GTSNPN and CDR2 SVGIG come from the germline V gene (reference sequence). The V end lost 1 base, the J end lost 6 bases, and 8 bases lay between the germline ends. The CDR3 is 12 amino acids.

In its sample, this clone was seen many times. The chain links TRBV28 to TRBJ2-1; TRBD2 matches at 9 bases. CDR1 is MDHEN and CDR2 is SYDVKM in the germline V gene. Trimming removed 10 bases from V and 6 bases from J; junction bases left unmatched: 4. This CDR3 spans 12 amino acids. The CDR3 DNA sequence: TGTGCCATTAGCGGGAGTGGCAATGAGCAGTTCTTC. It specifies CAISGSGNEQFF.